The 19 T cell receptor beta chains reported below all come from one sample, sequenced in a study of blood T cell repertoires in COVID-19. Profiling relied on immunoSEQ multiplex PCR, and the TCRdb table lists in-frame clones only, not all of them. The table includes about 19,000 clones, approximately 89% detected once. Sequenced input: peripheral blood. These receptors were taken from a human donor in a cohort sampled during active COVID-19.

This rearrangement joins TRBV12-3 or TRBV12-4 to TRBJ1-3; perhaps TRBD1 as D (5 bases). The CDR3 has 13 residues. The V end was cut by 8 bases, the J end by 0 bases, with 8 bases between. CDR3 sequence reads: CASRTRSGNTIYF. The CDR3 DNA reads TGTGCCAGCCGGACACGCTCTGGAAACACCATATATTTT.

The rearrangement links TRBV29-1 to TRBJ2-5; a possible D gene is TRBD1 (5 bases). Trimming left V 4 bases short and J 1 base short, with 16 bases between. The CDR3 is made up of 15 amino acids. The germline V gene has CDR1 SQVTM and CDR2 ANQGSEA. CDR3 nucleotides: TGCAGCGTTGCCGTCGGCAGGGCGATCCAAGAGACCCAGTACTTC. It translates to CSVAVGRAIQETQYF.

The genes are TRBV9 and TRBJ1-3; TRBD1 aligns across 7 bases. The CDR3 is 14 amino acids. Germline trimming cut 0 bases from V and 6 bases from J; bases unmatched to any gene: 3. Germline V gene data show CDR1 as SGDLS and CDR2 as YYNGEE. The CDR3 nucleotides are TGTGCCAGCAGCGTAGGCGGGACAGCAAACACCATATATTTT. This codes for CASSVGGTANTIYF.

The chain carries TRBV28 and TRBJ2-2, with 7 nucleotides matching TRBD1. Trimming at V came to 8 bases and at J to 5 bases, leaving 8 bases not matched to a gene. Germline V lookup: CDR1 MDHEN, CDR2 SYDVKM. The CDR3 extends over 14 amino acids. The CDR3 reads CASLTGQMTGELFF. The CDR3 region has the DNA TGTGCCAGCCTTACGGGACAGATGACCGGGGAGCTGTTTTTT.

CDR3 loop: CASSTPGTSDTGELFF. CDR3 nucleotide sequence: TGTGCCAGTAGTACTCCCGGGACTAGCGACACCGGGGAGCTGTTTTTT. The chain recombines TRBV19 with TRBJ2-2, with 10 positions matching TRBD2. Germline assignment: CDR1 LNHDA and CDR2 SQIVND (reference sequence). The CDR3 covers 16 residues. Trimming cost V 4 bases and J 3 bases; bases outside gene matches: 5.

Concerning this clone: Different DNA sequences within this sample yield the same CDR3. The genes are TRBV5-1 and TRBJ1-1; D call uncertain. CDR1 SGHRS and CDR2 YFSETQ come from the germline V gene. V lost 0 bases to trimming and J lost 3 bases, with 6 bases between them. The CDR3 is 13 amino acids. This chain's CDR3 is CASSLELYTEAFF. The DNA for the CDR3 is TGCGCCAGCAGCTTGGAGCTCTACACTGAAGCTTTCTTT.

The gene calls are TRBV3-1 (or the pseudogene TRBV3-2) and TRBJ2-1; no firm D call. V gave up 4 bases and J gave up 4 bases, with 8 bases separating them. In germline, CDR1 is LGHDT, CDR2 YNNKEL (reference sequence). The CDR3 is 13 residues long. The CDR3 reads CASSPDGYNEQFF. In nucleotides, the CDR3 is TGTGCCAGCAGCCCAGACGGGTACAATGAGCAGTTCTTC.

This clone was seen more than once but under ten times. V usage is TRBV28 and J usage is TRBJ1-5; TRBD1 is a possible D gene (6 bases). The CDR3 is made up of 14 amino acids. Germline lookup yields CDR1 MDHEN and CDR2 SYDVKM. Deletions cut 5 bases from V and 7 bases from J, with 15 bases between. CDR3 DNA: TGTGCCAGCAGTCTACAGGGCCAAAGCCAGCCCCAGCATTTT. This codes for CASSLQGQSQPQHF.

The V and J genes are TRBV10-3 and TRBJ2-1, with TRBD2 as a possible D gene (5 bases). V lost 3 bases and J lost 0, with 18 bases in between. This CDR3 has 18 residues. Looked up from germline, CDR1 is ENHRY and CDR2 is SYGVKD. DNA of the CDR3: TGTGCCATCAGTGACCGAACTGTGGCGGGTTCCTCCTACAATGAGCAGTTCTTC. It yields the protein CAISDRTVAGSSYNEQFF.

Turning to this clone: The junction and the germline gene differ at one end; a read error may be behind it. V usage is TRBV2 and J usage is TRBJ1-5; D unclear. Germline V gene data show CDR1 as SNHLY and CDR2 as FYNNEI. The CDR3 contains 13 residues. In nucleotides, the CDR3 is TGTGCCAGCTCTCAGACTAGCGATCAGCCCCAGCATTTT. This sequence encodes CASSQTSDQPQHF.

The rearrangement joins TRBV11-3 to TRBJ2-3; 9 bases are shared with TRBD2. V shed 5 bases, J shed 8 bases, and the junction held 17 bases outside the gene matches. Per the germline V gene, CDR1 is SGHNT and CDR2 is YENEEA. The CDR3 has 17 amino acids. CDR3 loop: CASSTEGLAGSSGTQYF. CDR3 sequence (DNA): TGTGCCAGCAGCACCGAGGGGCTAGCGGGATCATCGGGTACGCAGTATTTT.

This chain connects TRBV28 to TRBJ2-7; 7 bases agree with TRBD1. Germline CDR1 MDHEN, CDR2 SYDVKM. V shed 8 bases and J 4 bases; nucleotides not matched to a gene: 17. The CDR3 length is 16 residues. As DNA, the CDR3 is TGTGCCAGCGGTGGTCGGCCGGGACAGTTGGTTTACGAGCAGTACTTC. Translating gives CASGGRPGQLVYEQYF.

V and J are TRBV20-1 and TRBJ2-4, with D possibly matching TRBD2 (6 bases). The germline V and J ends were trimmed by 3 bases and 9 bases, with 12 bases remaining between them. This CDR3 spans 12 amino acids. The V gene's germline CDR1 is DFQATT and CDR2 SNEGSKA (reference sequence). In DNA form, the CDR3 reads TGCAGTGCTAGTCACGGGGAGGTCATTCAGTACTTC. Protein sequence: CSASHGEVIQYF.

The chain uses TRBV19 and TRBJ1-1; 9 nucleotides agree with TRBD1. The germline gives CDR1 LNHDA, CDR2 SQIVND (reference sequence). J was trimmed by 0 bases and V by 6 bases; bases with no gene match: 20. The CDR3 sequence is 20 residues long. The CDR3 protein is CASSPTPPGTGKLVNTEAFF. CDR3 in DNA: TGTGCCAGTAGCCCGACTCCGCCCGGGACAGGGAAACTGGTGAACACTGAAGCTTTCTTT.

The V gene is TRBV7-2, the J gene TRBJ2-1; possibly TRBD1 for D (5 bases). Between the trimmed V and J ends, which lost 5 bases and 7 bases, there was a span of 6 bases. The CDR3 is 11 residues long. From germline, CDR1 is SGHTA and CDR2 FQGNSA. CDR3 sequence (DNA): TGTGCCAGCAGCCAGGGTAATGAGCAGTTCTTC. Its translation is CASSQGNEQFF.

The chain links TRBV5-1 to TRBJ2-7, with TRBD1 matching 10 bases. The CDR3 is 14 amino acids. Germline CDR1 is SGHRS and CDR2 is YFSETQ. J gave up 3 bases and V 3 bases, and 3 bases lay outside the gene matches. DNA for the CDR3: TGCGCCAGCAGCTGGGGGACAGGGGTCTACGAGCAGTACTTC. As protein: CASSWGTGVYEQYF.

The sample holds one count of this clone. The chain couples TRBV19 to TRBJ2-1; TRBD1 might be the D (6 bases). Deletions cut 2 bases from V and 5 bases from J, with 13 bases between. The CDR3 loop spans 15 amino acids. Germline V gene data show CDR1 as LNHDA and CDR2 as SQIVND (reference sequence). The DNA for the CDR3 is TGTGCCAGTAGTATACGGGACACGCGAAACAATGAGCAGTTCTTC. Translated, it gives CASSIRDTRNNEQFF.

This chain joins TRBV5-1 and TRBJ2-6; 7 nucleotides match TRBD1. Germline assignment: CDR1 SGHRS and CDR2 YFSETQ. After removal of 4 bases from V and 1 base from J, the junction contained 11 bases not matched to a gene. The CDR3 runs 18 residues. The CDR3 DNA sequence: TGCGCCAGCAGCCCCGGACAGGTTCTCCTTTCTGGGGCCAACGTCCTGACTTTC. Protein: CASSPGQVLLSGANVLTF.

The CDR3 protein is CASSFSTGGIDTQYF. Here the CDR3 DNA reads TGTGCCAGCAGTTTCTCGACAGGGGGGATAGATACGCAGTATTTT. This chain connects TRBV28 to TRBJ2-3; 9 bases map to TRBD1. The CDR3 is 15 amino acids. In germline, CDR1 is MDHEN, CDR2 SYDVKM. The J segment lost 5 bases and the V segment lost 3 bases, leaving 6 bases of the junction unmatched.